What follows is one TCR beta chain and its context. The germline V gene encodes CDR1 MDHEN and CDR2 SYDVKM. V lost 9 bases to trimming and J lost 0 bases, with 9 bases between them. This CDR3 contains 13 residues. cDNA came from approximately 0.5 to 1 ug RNA primed by random hexamers. From the immunoSEQ multiplex PCR reads, TCRdb called clonotypes with MiXCR, one entry per CDR3 protein. This sample has about 290,000 distinct CDR3 sequences, with roughly 85% found just once. The source of the sample is a study of CD8 T cells in Susac syndrome. The sequencing sample was made of CD8+ T cells from PBMCs. This chain connects TRBV28 to TRBJ1-5; maybe TRBD1 (5 bases). This sequence was found in a human donor with multiple sclerosis. CDR3 nucleotide sequence: TGTGCCAGTTCAGGGTATAGCAATCAGCCCCAGCATTTT. Translating gives CASSGYSNQPQHF.